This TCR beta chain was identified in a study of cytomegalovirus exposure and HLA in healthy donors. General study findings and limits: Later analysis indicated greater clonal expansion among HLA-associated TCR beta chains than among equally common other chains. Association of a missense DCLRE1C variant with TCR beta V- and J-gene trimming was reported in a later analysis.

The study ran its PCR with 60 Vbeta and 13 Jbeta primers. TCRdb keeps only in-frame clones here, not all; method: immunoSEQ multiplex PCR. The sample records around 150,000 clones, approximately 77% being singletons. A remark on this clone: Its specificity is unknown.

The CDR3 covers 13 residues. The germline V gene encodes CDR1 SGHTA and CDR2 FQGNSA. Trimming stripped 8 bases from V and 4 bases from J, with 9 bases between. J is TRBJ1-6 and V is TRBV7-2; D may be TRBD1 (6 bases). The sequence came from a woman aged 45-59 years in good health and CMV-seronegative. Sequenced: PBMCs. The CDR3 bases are TGTGCCAGCCGTGGACAGTATAATTCACCCCTCCACTTT. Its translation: CASRGQYNSPLHF.